The clone carrying this TCR beta chain was detected only a few times. TCRdb independently ran MiXCR on the RACE reads; one entry per CDR3 protein. Here the sample spans about 110,000 distinct CDR3 sequences, roughly a tenth being singletons. These data come from a study of human T cells and chemical hapten exposure. This CDR3 region has 17 residues. Germline values: CDR1 SGHRS, CDR2 YFSETQ. V shed 4 bases and J shed 2 bases, with 21 bases lying between them. Stated time point: patch test 2, 6 weeks after DPC sensitization. Stated treatment: therapeutic diphenylcyclopropenone sensitization with weekly scalp DPC.

The sample was whole blood, taken in connection with sensitization to the hapten diphenylcyclopropenone (DPC). The chain has TRBV5-1 and TRBJ1-1; a weak D match, TRBD1 (5 bases). The sequence came from a woman between 35 and 50 years old with alopecia areata. Some clones in this sample may be carry-over from other donors' samples. CDR3 region: CASSGGSRGAGNTEAFF. CDR3 bases: TGCGCCAGCAGCGGAGGGTCACGGGGCGCAGGAAACACTGAAGCTTTCTTT.